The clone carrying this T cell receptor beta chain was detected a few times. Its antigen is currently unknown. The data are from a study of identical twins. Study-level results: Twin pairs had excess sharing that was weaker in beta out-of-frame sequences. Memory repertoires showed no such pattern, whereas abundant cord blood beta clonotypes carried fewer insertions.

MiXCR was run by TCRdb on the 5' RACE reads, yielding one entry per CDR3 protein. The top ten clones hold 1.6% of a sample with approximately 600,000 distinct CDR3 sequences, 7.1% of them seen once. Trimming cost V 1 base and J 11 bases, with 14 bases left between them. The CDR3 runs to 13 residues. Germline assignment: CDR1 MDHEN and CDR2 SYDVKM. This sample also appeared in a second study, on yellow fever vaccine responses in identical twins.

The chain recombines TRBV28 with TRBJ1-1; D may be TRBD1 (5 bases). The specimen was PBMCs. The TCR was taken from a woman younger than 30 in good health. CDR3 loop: CASSLLVGTVAFF. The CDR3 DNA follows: TGTGCCAGCAGTTTATTGGTAGGGACTGTTGCTTTCTTT. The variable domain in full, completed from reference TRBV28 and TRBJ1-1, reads DVKVTQSSRYLVKRTGEKVFLECVQDMDHENMFWYRQDPGLGLRLIYFSYDVKMKEKGDIPEGYSVSREKKERFSLILESASTNQTSMYLCASSLLVGTVAFFGQGTRLTVV.